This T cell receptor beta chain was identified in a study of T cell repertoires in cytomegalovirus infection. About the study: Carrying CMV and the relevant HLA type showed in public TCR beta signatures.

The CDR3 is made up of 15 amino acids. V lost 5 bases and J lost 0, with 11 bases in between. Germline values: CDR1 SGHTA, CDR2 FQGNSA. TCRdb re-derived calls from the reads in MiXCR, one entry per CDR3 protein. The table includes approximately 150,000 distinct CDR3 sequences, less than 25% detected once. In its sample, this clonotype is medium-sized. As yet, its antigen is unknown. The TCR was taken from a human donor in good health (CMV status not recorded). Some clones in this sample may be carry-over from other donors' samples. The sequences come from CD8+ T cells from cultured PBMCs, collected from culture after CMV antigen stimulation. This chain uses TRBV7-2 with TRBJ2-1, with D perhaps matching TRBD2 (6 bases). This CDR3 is CASSPLGSSYNEQFF. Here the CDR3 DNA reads TGTGCCAGCAGCCCCCTCGGGAGCTCCTACAATGAGCAGTTCTTC.